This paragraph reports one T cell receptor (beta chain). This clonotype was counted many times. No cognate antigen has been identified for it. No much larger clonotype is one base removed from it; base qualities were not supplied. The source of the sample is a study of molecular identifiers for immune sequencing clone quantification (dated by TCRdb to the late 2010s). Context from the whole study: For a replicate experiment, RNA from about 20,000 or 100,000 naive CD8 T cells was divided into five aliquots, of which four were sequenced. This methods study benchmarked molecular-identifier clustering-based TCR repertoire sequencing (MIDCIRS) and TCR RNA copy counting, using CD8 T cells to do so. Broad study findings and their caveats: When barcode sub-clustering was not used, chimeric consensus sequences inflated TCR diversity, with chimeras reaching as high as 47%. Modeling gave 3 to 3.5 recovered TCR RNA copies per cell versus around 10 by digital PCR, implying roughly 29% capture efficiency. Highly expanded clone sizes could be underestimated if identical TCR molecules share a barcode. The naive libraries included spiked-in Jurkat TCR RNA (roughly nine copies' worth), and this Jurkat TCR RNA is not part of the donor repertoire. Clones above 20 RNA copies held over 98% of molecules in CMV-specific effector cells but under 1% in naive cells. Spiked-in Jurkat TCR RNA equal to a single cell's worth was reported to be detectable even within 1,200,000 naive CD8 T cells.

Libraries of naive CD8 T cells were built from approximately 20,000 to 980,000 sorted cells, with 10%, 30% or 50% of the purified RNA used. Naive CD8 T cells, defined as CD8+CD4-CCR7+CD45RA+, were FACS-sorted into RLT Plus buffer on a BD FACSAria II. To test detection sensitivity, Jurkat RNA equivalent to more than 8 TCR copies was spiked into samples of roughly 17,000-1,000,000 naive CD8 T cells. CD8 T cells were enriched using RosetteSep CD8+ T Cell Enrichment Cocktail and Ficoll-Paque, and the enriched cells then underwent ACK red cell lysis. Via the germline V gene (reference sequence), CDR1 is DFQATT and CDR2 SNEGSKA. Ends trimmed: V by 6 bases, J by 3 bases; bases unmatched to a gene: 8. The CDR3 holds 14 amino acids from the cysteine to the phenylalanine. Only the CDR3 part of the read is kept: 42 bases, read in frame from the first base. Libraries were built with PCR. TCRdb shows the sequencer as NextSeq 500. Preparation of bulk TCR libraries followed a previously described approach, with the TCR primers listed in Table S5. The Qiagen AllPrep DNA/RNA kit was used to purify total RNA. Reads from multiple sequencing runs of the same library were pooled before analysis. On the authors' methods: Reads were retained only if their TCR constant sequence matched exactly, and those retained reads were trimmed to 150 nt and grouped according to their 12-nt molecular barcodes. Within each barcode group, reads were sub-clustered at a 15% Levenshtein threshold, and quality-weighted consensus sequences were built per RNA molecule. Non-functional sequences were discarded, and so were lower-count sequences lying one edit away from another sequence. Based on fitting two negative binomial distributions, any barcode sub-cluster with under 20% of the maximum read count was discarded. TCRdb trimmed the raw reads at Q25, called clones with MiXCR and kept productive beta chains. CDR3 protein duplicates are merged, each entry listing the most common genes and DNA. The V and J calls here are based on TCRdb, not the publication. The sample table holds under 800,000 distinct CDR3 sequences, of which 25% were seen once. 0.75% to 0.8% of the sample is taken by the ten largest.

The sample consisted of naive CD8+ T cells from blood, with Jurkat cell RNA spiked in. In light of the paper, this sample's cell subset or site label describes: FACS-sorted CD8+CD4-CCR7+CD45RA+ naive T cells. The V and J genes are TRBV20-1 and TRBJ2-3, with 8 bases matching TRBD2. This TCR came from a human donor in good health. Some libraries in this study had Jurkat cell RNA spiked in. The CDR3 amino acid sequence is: CSAHSGSGTDTQYF. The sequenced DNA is TGCAGTGCCCACAGCGGGAGCGGAACAGATACGCAGTATTTT.